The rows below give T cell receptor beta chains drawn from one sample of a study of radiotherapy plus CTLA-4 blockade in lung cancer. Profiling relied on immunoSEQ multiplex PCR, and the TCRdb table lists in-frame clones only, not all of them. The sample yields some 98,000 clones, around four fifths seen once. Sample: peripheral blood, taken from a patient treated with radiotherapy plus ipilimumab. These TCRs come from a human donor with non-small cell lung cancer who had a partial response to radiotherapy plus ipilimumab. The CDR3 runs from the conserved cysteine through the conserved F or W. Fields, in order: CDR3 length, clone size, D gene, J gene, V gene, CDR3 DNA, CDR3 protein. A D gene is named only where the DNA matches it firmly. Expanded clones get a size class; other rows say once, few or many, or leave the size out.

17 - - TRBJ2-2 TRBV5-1 TGCGCCAGCACGAGGAGGGCTGACCCCGCGAACACCGGGGAGCTGTTTTTT CASTRRADPANTGELFF
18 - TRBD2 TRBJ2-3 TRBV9 TGTGCCAGCAGCGGCGGGACTAGCGGGAGGCTGAGCACAGATACGCAGTATTTT CASSGGTSGRLSTDTQYF
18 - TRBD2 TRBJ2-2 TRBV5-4 TGTGCCAGCAGCTTGGATAATTCCGCGGGAGGTTACACCGGGGAGCTGTTTTTT CASSLDNSAGGYTGELFF
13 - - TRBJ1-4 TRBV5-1 TGCGCCAGCAGCTTTGACAGTAATGAAAAACTGTTTTTT CASSFDSNEKLFF
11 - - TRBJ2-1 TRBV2 TGTGCCAGCCGGAATAGCCCCGTGCAGTTCTTC CASRNSPVQFF
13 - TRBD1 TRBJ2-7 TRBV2 TGTGCCAGCGCACCCGGGACAGATTACGAGCAGTACTTC CASAPGTDYEQYF
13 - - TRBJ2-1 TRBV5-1 TGCGCCAGCAGCCCACGAGACCGCGGTGAGCAGTTCTTC CASSPRDRGEQFF
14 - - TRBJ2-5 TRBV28 TGTGCCAGCAGTTTACAGGGCCAGAGGGAGACCCAGTACTTC CASSLQGQRETQYF
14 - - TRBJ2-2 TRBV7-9 TGTGCCAGCAGCGAAACAGTGACCCCCGGGGAGCTGTTTTTT CASSETVTPGELFF
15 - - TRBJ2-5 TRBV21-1 TGTGCCAGCAGCAAAGAGGGGGTCCGACAAGAGACCCAGTACTTC CASSKEGVRQETQYF
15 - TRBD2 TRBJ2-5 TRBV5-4 TGTGCCAGCAGCTCCCGGACTAGCGGGCTAGAGCCCCAGTACTTC CASSSRTSGLEPQYF
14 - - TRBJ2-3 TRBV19 TGTGCCAGTAGTATCGGGACTAGCACAGATACGCAGTATTTT CASSIGTSTDTQYF
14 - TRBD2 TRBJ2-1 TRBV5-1 TGCGCCAGCAGCTTGTTGGCTAGCGGGGGGGAGCAGTTCTTC CASSLLASGGEQFF
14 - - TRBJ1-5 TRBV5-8 TGTGCCAGCAGCCTCCTCGACACCAATCAGCCCCAGCATTTT CASSLLDTNQPQHF
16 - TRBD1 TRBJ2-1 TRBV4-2 TGTGCCAGCAGCCTGTATACCGGGACAGACTACAATGAGCAGTTCTTC CASSLYTGTDYNEQFF
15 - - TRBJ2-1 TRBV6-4 TGTGCCAGCAGACCCTCCGGGACTGGCTACAATGAGCAGTTCTTC CASRPSGTGYNEQFF
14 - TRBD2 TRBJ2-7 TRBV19 TGTGCCAGTAGTCGAACTAGCGGGAGGGACGAGCAGTACTTC CASSRTSGRDEQYF
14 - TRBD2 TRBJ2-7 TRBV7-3 TGTGCCAGCGCCTTTAGCGGGAGGTTGAACGAGCAGTACTTC CASAFSGRLNEQYF
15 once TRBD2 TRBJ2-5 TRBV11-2 TGTGCCAGCAGCTTGGCCATAGCGGGACAAGAGACCCAGTACTTC CASSLAIAGQETQYF
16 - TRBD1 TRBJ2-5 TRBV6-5 TGTGCCAGCAGTTTATCCCACAGGGGAATGGGGGAGACCCAGTACTTC CASSLSHRGMGETQYF
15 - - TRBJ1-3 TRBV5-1 TGCGCCAGCAGCCCTGGCGGGGTAATTGGAAACACCATATATTTT CASSPGGVIGNTIYF
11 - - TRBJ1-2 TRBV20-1 TGCAGTGTCCGCGGGGGGATGGGCTACACCTTC CSVRGGMGYTF
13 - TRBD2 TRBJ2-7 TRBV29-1 TGCAGCGTTGCCCCTAGCGGGCCCTACGAGCAGTACTTC CSVAPSGPYEQYF
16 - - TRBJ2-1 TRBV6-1 TGTGCCAGCAGTGAACGTTATAGGGGCTCCTACAATGAGCAGTTCTTC CASSERYRGSYNEQFF
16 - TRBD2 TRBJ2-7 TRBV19 TGTGCCAGTAGTCCACGGACTAGCGGGAGCTCCTACGAGCAGTACTTC CASSPRTSGSSYEQYF
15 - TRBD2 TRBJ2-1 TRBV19 TGTGCCAGTAGTATAGTGGCCGGGAGGGGCAATGAGCAGTTCTTC CASSIVAGRGNEQFF
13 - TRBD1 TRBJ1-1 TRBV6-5 TGTGCCAGCAGGGGACAGGGTGCGACTGAAGCTTTCTTT CASRGQGATEAFF
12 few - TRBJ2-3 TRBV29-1 TGCAGCGCTACCACGGGGGACGATACGCAGTATTTT CSATTGDDTQYF
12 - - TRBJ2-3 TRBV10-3 TGTGCCATCAGTGAGTCGAGGGCTAGAGAGTATTTT CAISESRAREYF
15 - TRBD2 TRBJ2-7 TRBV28 TGTGCCAGCAGTAAGAGCGGGAGGGCCAGGGGCGAGCAGTACTTC CASSKSGRARGEQYF
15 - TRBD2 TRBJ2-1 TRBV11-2 TGTGCCAGCAGCTTAGAAGGGACTAGGGGCAATGAGCAGTTCTTC CASSLEGTRGNEQFF
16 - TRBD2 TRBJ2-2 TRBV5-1 TGCGCCAGCAGCTTTGGACTAGCGGGAGGCACCGGGGAGCTGTTTTTT CASSFGLAGGTGELFF
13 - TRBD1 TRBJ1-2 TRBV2 TGTGCCAGCAGTGCCTCGGACAGGGCAGGCTACACCTTC CASSASDRAGYTF
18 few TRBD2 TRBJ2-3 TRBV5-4 TGTGCCAGCAGCCTCAAGCCGGGACTAGCGGTTTTAACAGATACGCAGTATTTT CASSLKPGLAVLTDTQYF
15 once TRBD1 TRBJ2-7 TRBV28 TGTGCCAGCAGCTCGCCCGGGACAGGGGCCTACGAGCAGTACTTC CASSSPGTGAYEQYF
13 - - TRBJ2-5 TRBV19 TGTGCCAGTAGTATGTCCAGAAAAGAGACCCAGTACTTC CASSMSRKETQYF